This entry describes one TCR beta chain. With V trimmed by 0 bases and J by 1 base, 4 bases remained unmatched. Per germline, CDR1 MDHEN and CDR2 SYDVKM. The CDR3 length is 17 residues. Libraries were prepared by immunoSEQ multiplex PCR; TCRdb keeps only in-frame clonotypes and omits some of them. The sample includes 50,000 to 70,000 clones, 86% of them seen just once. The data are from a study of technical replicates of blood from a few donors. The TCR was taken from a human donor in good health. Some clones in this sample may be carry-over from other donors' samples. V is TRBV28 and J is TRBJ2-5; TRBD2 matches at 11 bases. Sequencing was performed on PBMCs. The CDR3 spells CASSLWTSGMVQETQYF. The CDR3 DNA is TGTGCCAGCAGTTTATGGACTAGCGGGATGGTCCAAGAGACCCAGTACTTC. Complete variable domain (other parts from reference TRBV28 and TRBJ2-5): DVKVTQSSRYLVKRTGEKVFLECVQDMDHENMFWYRQDPGLGLRLIYFSYDVKMKEKGDIPEGYSVSREKKERFSLILESASTNQTSMYLCASSLWTSGMVQETQYFGPGTRLLVL.